The 12 T cell receptor beta chains presented below share a single source sample, sequenced in a study of T-cell reconstitution after alpha-beta-depleted transplantation in children. The authors prepared the TCRbeta library with unique molecular identifiers. TCRdb re-called the PCR reads with MiXCR, one entry per CDR3 protein. This sample has 350,000 to 400,000 distinct CDR3 sequences, with just over 20% found just once. This material consisted of PBMCs from the stem cell graft donor, taken from the stem cell graft. The receptors derive from a human donor who donated a stem cell graft to a child with acute myeloid leukemia.

At least ten counts were recorded for this clonotype. This chain connects TRBV7-9 to TRBJ2-1; 11 nucleotides align to TRBD2. The CDR3 consists of 12 residues. V lost 6 bases to trimming and J lost 10 bases; unmatched junction nucleotides: 2. From germline, CDR1 is SEHNR and CDR2 FQNEAQ (reference sequence). The CDR3 protein is CASSRLAGEQFF. The CDR3 bases are TGTGCCAGCAGTCGACTAGCGGGGGAGCAGTTCTTC.

The chain is built from TRBV6-5 and TRBJ1-6, with a weak D call TRBD1 (5 bases). The germline V gene encodes CDR1 MNHEY and CDR2 SVGAGI. This CDR3 comprises 17 residues. V lost 0 bases, J lost 6 bases, and 15 bases lay in between. CDR3 amino acids: CASSYSGQGGSNSPLHF. CDR3 in DNA: TGTGCCAGCAGTTACTCTGGGCAGGGTGGGAGTAATTCACCCCTCCACTTT.

In DNA form, the CDR3 reads TGTGCCAGCAGCTTAGACTTGAGGAACCCGAACACCGGGGAGCTGTTTTTT. It specifies CASSLDLRNPNTGELFF. The rearrangement links TRBV7-9 to TRBJ2-2; D not resolved. CDR1 and CDR2 from the germline V gene are SEHNR and FQNEAQ (reference sequence). V was shortened by 1 base and J by 0 bases, with 12 bases between the two germline ends. The CDR3 length is 17 residues.

This chain's CDR3 is CASSATSGRRDTQYF. CDR3 in DNA: TGTGCCAGCAGCGCGACTAGCGGGAGACGCGATACGCAGTATTTT. The chain links TRBV11-2 to TRBJ2-3; 12 bases are a match to TRBD2. CDR3 length equals 15 residues. CDR1 is SGHAT, CDR2 FQNNGV, per germline. V trimming: 5 bases; J trimming: 6 bases; junction bases outside the gene matches: 6. The full variable domain, with the rest looked up from reference TRBV11-2 and TRBJ2-3, is EAGVAQSPRYKIIEKRQSVAFWCNPISGHATLYWYQQILGQGPKLLIQFQNNGVVDDSQLPKDRFSAERLKGVDSTLKIQPAKLEDSAVYLCASSATSGRRDTQYFGPGTRLTVL.

The table lists this clonotype with many counts. V and J are TRBV25-1 and TRBJ2-5; 8 bases line up with TRBD2. Germline values: CDR1 MGHDK, CDR2 SYGVNS. Trimming took 2 bases from V and 2 from J; bases not matched to a gene: 10. This CDR3 is built from 17 residues. CDR3 coding DNA: TGTGCCAGCAGTGAAGGAAGAGCGGGAGTTAGGCAAGAGACCCAGTACTTC. Protein sequence: CASSEGRAGVRQETQYF.

This clonotype was counted a few times. V usage is TRBV18 and J usage is TRBJ1-1; TRBD1 agrees at 9 bases. Unmatched junction bases numbered 6, after V lost 3 bases and J lost 1 base. Germline V gene sequence: CDR1 KGHSH, CDR2 LQKENI. The CDR3 is 16 residues long. The CDR3, as DNA: TGTGCCAGCTCACCCAACACAGGGGGCGCGAACACTGAAGCTTTCTTT. Translation gives CASSPNTGGANTEAFF. Full variable domain (remainder filled in from reference TRBV18 and TRBJ1-1): NAGVMQNPRHLVRRRGQEARLRCSPMKGHSHVYWYRQLPEEGLKFMVYLQKENIIDESGMPKERFSAEFPKEGPSILRIQQVVRGDSAAYFCASSPNTGGANTEAFFGQGTRLTVV.

This clonotype was found many times. This chain uses TRBV6-5 with TRBJ2-1; 7 bases line up with TRBD2. Germline V gene data show CDR1 as MNHEY and CDR2 as SVGAGI. The CDR3 length is 15 residues. With 6 bases clipped from V and 0 bases from J, the junction kept 5 bases outside the gene matches. This CDR3 is CASSSPSGSYNEQFF. The CDR3 DNA reads TGTGCCAGCAGCTCCCCTAGCGGCTCCTACAATGAGCAGTTCTTC.

The chain is built from TRBV28 and TRBJ1-5; no definite D call. Germline values: CDR1 MDHEN, CDR2 SYDVKM. There are 14 residues in the CDR3. The V gene lost 2 bases and the J gene lost 4 bases, with 9 bases spanning the gap. CDR3 DNA: TGTGCCAGCAGTTTAAAGACGCAAAATCAGCCCCAGCATTTT. Protein sequence: CASSLKTQNQPQHF.

The V call is TRBV3-1, the J call TRBJ1-6, with TRBD1 matching over 7 bases. The CDR3 covers 13 residues. Germline lookup yields CDR1 LGHDT and CDR2 YNNKEL (reference sequence). J was trimmed by 14 bases and V by 3 bases; bases with no gene match: 7. The CDR3 sequence: CASSHGDRMTLHF. DNA for the CDR3: TGTGCCAGCAGCCACGGGGACAGAATGACCCTCCACTTT.

A few counts support this clonotype. The V and J genes are TRBV7-2 and TRBJ2-1, with 11 bases that match TRBD2. CDR3 length: 15 residues. Germline V gene data show CDR1 as SGHTA and CDR2 as FQGNSA. With 5 bases clipped from V and 7 bases from J, the junction kept 7 bases outside the gene matches. In nucleotides, the CDR3 is TGTGCCAGCAGCCCGCCAGCTAGCGGGAGGAATGAGCAGTTCTTC. Amino acid sequence: CASSPPASGRNEQFF.

The CDR3 loop reads CASSLGGIAGISTDTQYF. In DNA form, the CDR3 reads TGTGCCAGCAGTCTAGGAGGTATAGCGGGGATCAGCACAGATACGCAGTATTTT. V is TRBV12-3 or TRBV12-4 and J is TRBJ2-3; 8 bases align to TRBD2. There are 18 residues in the CDR3. J lost 0 bases, V lost 5 bases, and 13 bases had no gene match.

This clonotype was seen only a few times. This chain connects TRBV6-5 to TRBJ2-5; a weak D match, TRBD1 (6 bases). The CDR3 length is 17 residues. In germline, CDR1 is MNHEY, CDR2 SVGAGI. V lost 3 bases and J lost 4, with 21 bases in between. The CDR3 DNA reads TGTGCCAGCAGTTATCAAAATTCCTACAGGGTTCGAGAGACCCAGTACTTC. Its protein product is CASSYQNSYRVRETQYF.